This T cell receptor (beta chain) was sequenced for a study of blood T cell repertoires in COVID-19 (dated by TCRdb to 2018 to 2020). Context from the whole study: Samples from collaborators originated in the United States, Italy and Spain and spanned both the acute and convalescent phases of COVID-19. Subjects who had been exposed to COVID-19, were actively infected with it, or had recovered from it provided the deeply sampled blood TCRbeta repertoires that made up the dataset. Where available, HLA class I and class II types were obtained from metadata supplied by the sample provider rather than from assay-based typing. The prospective study material was composed of cDNA or gDNA derived from T cells, B-cell-depleted T cells, or PBMCs. Samples were obtained from the ongoing ImmuneRACE study (first 160 participants) and from some 1,300 subjects provided by 6 global collaborators. A de-identified subject ID, COVID-19 status, age in years and sex were almost always included in the sample metadata. The repertoires were released in a freely available public database intended as a resource for research on the immune response to SARS-CoV-2. What the research found in general, with its limitations: The quantity of clinical and demographic metadata differed by source and by participant and was supplied without curation.

At one collaborating source in Seattle, patients were enrolled during active infection and were followed longitudinally through the course of disease. The collaborating institutions used their own protocols to collect whole blood in K2EDTA tubes. For TCRbeta analysis, collaborator samples were shipped as frozen whole blood, as isolated PBMCs, or as DNA extracted from either sample type. With regard to this clone: The clone's antigen remains unknown. Base qualities were left out, and no much larger clone turns up one base away.

At the junction V is shortened by 5 bases and J by 2 bases, with 19 bases in between. From cysteine to phenylalanine, the CDR3 is 16 amino acids long. Only CDR3 DNA is held: 48 bases, read in frame from base 1. According to the germline V gene (reference sequence), CDR1 reads MNHEY and CDR2 reads SMNVEV. The immunoSEQ Assay, a bias-controlled multiplex PCR, was used to amplify TCRbeta CDR3 regions from genomic DNA. On the authors' methods: Within the assay, amplification of reference gene primers was used to estimate how many nucleated cells each sample contained. Sequence reads were collapsed and filtered to measure the absolute abundance of every unique TCRbeta CDR3 rearrangement. For each sample, productive Simpson clonality was calculated as the square root of Simpson's diversity index over productive rearrangements. TCRdb carries this immuneACCESS record with in-frame sequences only. Its versions omit some clonotypes, under half of them owing to an unresolved V gene in the studies checked, with the rest unexplained. The V and J calls and clone size were taken over from that table, and D and trimming were inferred from the DNA. Recorded for this sample are more than 300,000 clones; approximately 89% of them occurred a single time. 1.5% to 2% of the sample belongs to the ten largest clones.

The chain was built from TRBV27 and TRBJ2-7; TRBD1 could be the D gene, as 5 bases match. The clonotype was recovered from a woman in her twenties or thirties with COVID-19, enrolled during active disease. The source material was peripheral blood. The CDR3 corresponds to CASSRNPSDRAYEQYF. The DNA sequence is TGTGCCAGCAGTCGAAATCCCTCCGACAGAGCCTACGAGCAGTACTTC.